Detailed here is one TCR beta chain. Antigen: not known. Other nucleotide sequences in the sample specify the same CDR3. MiXCR reprocessed the PCR reads for TCRdb. The data show about 7,600 clones, with 25% to 30% seen just once and over 15% held by the top ten. The sample originates from a study of metastatic and nonmetastatic thyroid tumors. Trimming pared 1 base from V and 7 bases from J, leaving 8 bases between. CDR3 length equals 13 residues. Study conclusions and caveats: Within blood and tumor, benign nodules reportedly had significantly lower TCR beta diversity than malignant thyroid tumors did.

Every patient was untreated before thyroid surgery. The sequence came from a female donor with papillary thyroid cancer or a benign thyroid nodule (not recorded which). Some clones in this sample may be carry-over from other donors' samples. This chain uses TRBV12-3 or TRBV12-4 with TRBJ2-1; D gene uncertain. Sequences were obtained from adjacent normal tissue. The CDR3 region has the DNA TGTGCCAGCAGTTTAGGGTTGCGGAATGAGCAGTTCTTC. As protein: CASSLGLRNEQFF.